The rows below give T cell receptor beta chains drawn from one sample of a study of blood T cell repertoires in COVID-19. The table came from immunoSEQ multiplex PCR; TCRdb's copy has only in-frame clones and leaves some out. The sample shows approximately 340,000 clones, roughly 89% of them seen only once. Source material: peripheral blood. The receptor set was obtained from a young man with COVID-19, enrolled during active disease. Both conserved end residues are part of each CDR3. Each record gives: CDR3 protein, CDR3 DNA, clone size, V gene, J gene, D gene. D genes are given only for firm matches. A clone size is listed for some rows: how often the clone was seen (once, few, many), or a class if it is expanded.

CDR3: CASSTVRTGGNGYTF
DNA: TGTGCCAGCAGCACCGTTAGGACAGGGGGCAATGGCTACACCTTC
size: NA
V: TRBV28
J: TRBJ1-2
D: TRBD1

CDR3: CASSPYGTVQETQYF
DNA: TGTGCCAGCAGTCCGTACGGGACAGTTCAAGAGACCCAGTACTTC
size: NA
V: TRBV27
J: TRBJ2-5
D: TRBD1

CDR3: CATSREGTGGRRTEAFF
DNA: TGTGCCACCAGCAGAGAAGGGACAGGGGGCCGGAGGACTGAAGCTTTCTTT
size: few
V: TRBV15
J: TRBJ1-1
D: TRBD1

CDR3: CASSWDRKSNEQFF
DNA: TGTGCCAGCAGTTGGGACAGGAAATCCAATGAGCAGTTCTTC
size: NA
V: TRBV6-5
J: TRBJ2-1
D: TRBD1

CDR3: CASSFRRESYEQYF
DNA: TGTGCCAGCAGCTTCAGGCGGGAGTCCTACGAGCAGTACTTC
size: NA
V: TRBV7-9
J: TRBJ2-7
D: TRBD2

CDR3: CASSPGLGTYEQYF
DNA: TGTGCCAGCAGCCCGGGACTGGGTACCTACGAGCAGTACTTC
size: NA
V: TRBV28
J: TRBJ2-7
D: NA

CDR3: CASSQSLRFVVKGPGDTEAFF
DNA: TGCGCCAGCAGTCAATCTTTGCGTTTCGTGGTAAAGGGTCCGGGGGACACTGAAGCTTTCTTT
size: NA
V: TRBV23-1
J: TRBJ1-1
D: NA

CDR3: CASSQDMQSEQYF
DNA: TGCGCCAGCAGCCAAGATATGCAGTCCGAGCAGTACTTC
size: NA
V: TRBV4-1
J: TRBJ2-7
D: NA

CDR3: CASSWSGGGDTQYF
DNA: TGTGCCAGCAGCTGGAGCGGGGGGGGAGATACGCAGTATTTT
size: NA
V: TRBV9
J: TRBJ2-3
D: TRBD2

CDR3: CASSFGYNEQFF
DNA: TGTGCCAGCAGCTTCGGCTACAATGAGCAGTTCTTC
size: NA
V: TRBV5-8
J: TRBJ2-1
D: NA

CDR3: CASSLGRVVAYEQYF
DNA: TGTGCCAGCAGCTTAGGCAGGGTCGTAGCCTACGAGCAGTACTTC
size: NA
V: TRBV5-4
J: TRBJ2-7
D: NA

CDR3: CATSRGASTDTQYF
DNA: TGTGCCACCAGCAGGGGAGCGAGCACAGATACGCAGTATTTT
size: NA
V: TRBV15
J: TRBJ2-3
D: NA

CDR3: CASSLVQGNTEAFF
DNA: TGTGCCAGCAGTTTAGTACAGGGAAACACTGAAGCTTTCTTT
size: NA
V: TRBV28
J: TRBJ1-1
D: NA

CDR3: CASTDRLKDSLHF
DNA: TGTGCCAGTACTGACAGACTCAAAGACTCCCTCCACTTT
size: few
V: TRBV19
J: TRBJ1-6
D: NA

CDR3: CSVEYAGRGTDTQYF
DNA: TGCAGCGTTGAATATGCTGGCAGGGGCACAGATACGCAGTATTTT
size: NA
V: TRBV29-1
J: TRBJ2-3
D: NA

CDR3: CATSRDRVFAEAFF
DNA: TGTGCCACCAGCAGAGATCGGGTGTTCGCTGAAGCTTTCTTT
size: NA
V: TRBV15
J: TRBJ1-1
D: NA

CDR3: CASSISTSGGVFTGELFF
DNA: TGTGCCAGTAGTATTTCGACTAGCGGGGGGGTTTTCACCGGGGAGCTGTTTTTT
size: NA
V: TRBV19
J: TRBJ2-2
D: TRBD2

CDR3: CASSLSGGTDTQYF
DNA: TGTGCCAGCAGCTTAAGCGGTGGCACAGATACGCAGTATTTT
size: NA
V: TRBV7-3
J: TRBJ2-3
D: NA

CDR3: CASSIGQIEAFF
DNA: TGTGCCAGTAGTATTGGACAGATTGAAGCTTTCTTT
size: NA
V: TRBV19
J: TRBJ1-1
D: NA

CDR3: CASSFRTGPDTQYF
DNA: TGTGCCAGCAGTTTTCGGACAGGACCAGATACGCAGTATTTT
size: NA
V: TRBV6-2/TRBV6-3
J: TRBJ2-3
D: TRBD1

CDR3: CASSLTATGGAGTDTQYF
DNA: TGTGCCAGCAGCTTAACCGCAACGGGGGGGGCGGGCACAGATACGCAGTATTTT
size: NA
V: TRBV7-3
J: TRBJ2-3
D: TRBD2

CDR3: CASRWGGGENYGYTF
DNA: TGTGCCAGCAGGTGGGGGGGAGGGGAAAACTATGGCTACACCTTC
size: NA
V: TRBV28
J: TRBJ1-2
D: NA

CDR3: CASSYSRFLQETQYF
DNA: TGTGCCAGCAGTTACTCGAGATTCCTCCAAGAGACCCAGTACTTC
size: NA
V: TRBV6-2/TRBV6-3
J: TRBJ2-5
D: NA

CDR3: CASSQTGTLNTGELFF
DNA: TGCGCCAGCAGCCAAACCGGGACATTGAACACCGGGGAGCTGTTTTTT
size: NA
V: TRBV4-1
J: TRBJ2-2
D: NA

CDR3: CASTHGTAPYEQYF
DNA: TGTGCCAGCACCCACGGGACAGCCCCCTACGAGCAGTACTTC
size: NA
V: TRBV6-5
J: TRBJ2-7
D: TRBD1

CDR3: CASSPLYSGNTIYF
DNA: TGTGCCAGCAGCCCGCTCTACTCTGGAAACACCATATATTTT
size: NA
V: TRBV21-1
J: TRBJ1-3
D: NA

CDR3: CASSQGTFRGYGYTF
DNA: TGTGCCAGCAGCCAAGGGACCTTTCGGGGCTATGGCTACACCTTC
size: NA
V: TRBV3-1/TRBV3-2
J: TRBJ1-2
D: NA

CDR3: CASTPGGVTKNIQYF
DNA: TGTGCCAGCACCCCAGGAGGGGTCACCAAAAACATTCAGTACTTC
size: NA
V: TRBV6-5
J: TRBJ2-4
D: NA

CDR3: CASSVDLSGRNEQFF
DNA: TGTGCCAGCAGCGTAGATCTTAGCGGGAGAAATGAGCAGTTCTTC
size: few
V: TRBV9
J: TRBJ2-1
D: TRBD2

CDR3: CASSTRLAGIPTDTQYF
DNA: TGTGCCAGCAGCACCCGTTTAGCGGGGATACCCACAGATACGCAGTATTTT
size: NA
V: TRBV21-1
J: TRBJ2-3
D: NA

CDR3: CASSQVGRGGCADTQYF
DNA: TGTGCCAGCAGCCAAGTTGGACGGGGGGGCTGTGCAGATACGCAGTATTTT
size: NA
V: TRBV3-1/TRBV3-2
J: TRBJ2-3
D: TRBD2

CDR3: CASSVRGFQYNEQFF
DNA: TGTGCCAGCAGTGTCAGGGGATTTCAATACAATGAGCAGTTCTTC
size: NA
V: TRBV7-9
J: TRBJ2-1
D: NA

CDR3: CASSFGGRVPHEQYF
DNA: TGTGCCAGCAGTTTCGGTGGGAGGGTTCCCCACGAGCAGTACTTC
size: NA
V: TRBV28
J: TRBJ2-7
D: TRBD2

CDR3: CASSVTGGSSPLHF
DNA: TGTGCCAGCAGCGTCACAGGGGGGAGTTCACCCCTCCACTTT
size: NA
V: TRBV25-1
J: TRBJ1-6
D: TRBD1

CDR3: CASSGLGAARSYGYTF
DNA: TGTGCCAGCAGTGGCCTGGGGGCAGCCCGTTCCTATGGCTACACCTTC
size: NA
V: TRBV25-1
J: TRBJ1-2
D: NA

CDR3: CASSERGGGNEQYF
DNA: TGTGCCAGCAGTGAAAGAGGCGGCGGGAACGAGCAGTACTTC
size: once
V: TRBV2
J: TRBJ2-7
D: NA

CDR3: CAIRDITTSTDTQYF
DNA: TGTGCCATTCGGGACATTACAACTAGCACAGATACGCAGTATTTT
size: NA
V: TRBV10-3
J: TRBJ2-3
D: NA

CDR3: CASSSGQTNEKLFF
DNA: TGCGCCAGCAGCTCCGGACAGACTAATGAAAAACTGTTTTTT
size: NA
V: TRBV5-1
J: TRBJ1-4
D: NA

CDR3: CASSSHRGRTGELFF
DNA: TGTGCCAGCAGTTCTCACAGGGGGAGGACCGGGGAGCTGTTTTTT
size: NA
V: TRBV28
J: TRBJ2-2
D: TRBD1

CDR3: CASGLVLAGVTGELFF
DNA: TGTGCTAGTGGTTTGGTACTAGCGGGGGTCACCGGGGAGCTGTTTTTT
size: NA
V: TRBV12-5
J: TRBJ2-2
D: TRBD2

CDR3: CSVDIRRANYGYTF
DNA: TGCAGCGTTGATATCAGGAGGGCTAACTATGGCTACACCTTC
size: NA
V: TRBV29-1
J: TRBJ1-2
D: NA

CDR3: CASSSDPDSQPQHF
DNA: TGTGCCAGCAGCAGTGACCCTGACAGTCAGCCCCAGCATTTT
size: NA
V: TRBV5-5
J: TRBJ1-5
D: NA

CDR3: CASSPFGSVGGELFF
DNA: TGTGCCAGCAGCCCCTTCGGGTCTGTCGGCGGGGAGCTGTTTTTT
size: NA
V: TRBV11-1
J: TRBJ2-2
D: NA

CDR3: CASSQDPGGWELAGALDIQYF
DNA: TGTGCCAGCAGCCAAGATCCGGGGGGGTGGGAACTAGCGGGAGCCCTGGACATTCAGTACTTC
size: NA
V: TRBV4-2
J: TRBJ2-4
D: TRBD2

CDR3: CASSMGNRGKFNEQFF
DNA: TGTGCCAGTAGTATGGGTAACAGGGGAAAGTTCAATGAGCAGTTCTTC
size: few
V: TRBV19
J: TRBJ2-1
D: TRBD1

CDR3: CASSPRSGPSGTQYF
DNA: TGTGCCAGCTCACCACGATCAGGGCCGTCGGGGACCCAGTACTTC
size: NA
V: TRBV18
J: TRBJ2-5
D: NA

CDR3: CASSLGQGETQYF
DNA: TGCGCCAGCAGCTTGGGACAGGGGGAGACCCAGTACTTC
size: NA
V: TRBV5-1
J: TRBJ2-5
D: TRBD1

CDR3: CASSESVVGGEFLDGYTF
DNA: TGTGCCAGCAGTGAATCGGTGGTAGGGGGCGAGTTTTTAGATGGCTACACCTTC
size: NA
V: TRBV25-1
J: TRBJ1-2
D: TRBD1

CDR3: CASSLSGQGPSGYTF
DNA: TGTGCCAGCAGCTTATCGGGACAGGGACCCTCTGGCTACACCTTC
size: NA
V: TRBV7-9
J: TRBJ1-2
D: TRBD1

CDR3: CASSSDGTRGNEQFF
DNA: TGTGCCAGCAGCTCAGATGGGACCAGGGGCAATGAGCAGTTCTTC
size: NA
V: TRBV9
J: TRBJ2-1
D: NA

CDR3: CASSPGRGMDTQYF
DNA: TGTGCCAGCTCACCCGGTAGGGGGATGGATACGCAGTATTTT
size: once
V: TRBV18
J: TRBJ2-3
D: NA

CDR3: CASSPLGKHQPQHF
DNA: TGTGCCAGCAGTCCGCTCGGGAAGCATCAGCCCCAGCATTTT
size: few
V: TRBV6-5
J: TRBJ1-5
D: NA